The 29 T cell receptor beta chains reported below all come from one sample, sequenced in a study of shared T cell receptors in the human thymus. Data came from immunoSEQ multiplex PCR; TCRdb stores just in-frame clones and leaves some out. The sample lists roughly 710,000 clones, 70% to 90% occurring once. The sample was also linked to a second study, of human thymus T cells.

The sample consisted of thymocytes. The origin of the receptors is a girl younger than two with a congenital heart defect.

The chain uses TRBV11-2 and TRBJ1-1; no reliable D call. V dropped 1 base and J dropped 12 bases, with 15 bases sitting between them. CDR1 and CDR2 (germline): SGHAT, FQNNGV. The length of the CDR3 is 13 residues. In DNA form, the CDR3 reads TGTGCCAGCAGCTTAGGACGAGGTTCCACCACTTTCTTT. This encodes CASSLGRGSTTFF.

V gene TRBV5-4 combines with J gene TRBJ1-1, with D perhaps TRBD1 (6 bases). CDR1 and CDR2 from the germline V gene are SGHNT and YYREEE (reference sequence). The V and J ends lost 1 base and 1 base respectively, with 14 bases between them. The CDR3 consists of 16 residues. CDR3 protein: CASSLKTGSGNTEAFF. The CDR3 nucleotides read TGTGCCAGCAGCTTGAAAACAGGGTCGGGGAACACTGAAGCTTTCTTT.

The gene calls are TRBV5-5 and TRBJ1-5; D is uncertain. The CDR3 loop spans 14 amino acids. Deletions cut 6 bases from V and 0 bases from J, with 10 bases between. The germline V gene encodes CDR1 SGHKS and CDR2 YYEKEE (reference sequence). CDR3 sequence reads: CASNQAYSNQPQHF. Written as DNA, the CDR3 is TGTGCCAGCAACCAGGCCTATAGCAATCAGCCCCAGCATTTT.

The J gene is TRBJ2-4, the V gene TRBV7-2, with 7 bases that match TRBD2. The CDR3 has 18 amino acids. Germline CDR1 and CDR2: SGHTA and FQGNSA. V was pared by 5 bases and J by 0 bases, with 13 bases of the junction left unmatched. CDR3 DNA sequence: TGTGCCAGCAGCCCTAAACACCACAGCGGGAAAGCCAAAAACATTCAGTACTTC. The encoded protein is CASSPKHHSGKAKNIQYF.

The chain uses TRBV27 and TRBJ1-1, with D maybe TRBD1 (5 bases). CDR1 is MNHEY and CDR2 is SMNVEV in the germline V gene (reference sequence). There are 11 residues in the CDR3. V dropped 6 bases and J dropped 8 bases, with 10 bases sitting between them. Here the CDR3 reads CASSTGGEAFF. CDR3 in DNA: TGTGCCAGCAGCACCGGGGGGGAAGCTTTCTTT.

The chain uses TRBV19 and TRBJ1-6; D uncertain. The CDR3 is 13 residues long. CDR1 LNHDA and CDR2 SQIVND come from the germline V gene (reference sequence). V was clipped by 5 bases and J by 7 bases, with 9 bases between them. CDR3 bases: TGTGCCAGTAGTGAAAGCCTCAATTCACCCCTCCACTTT. Protein: CASSESLNSPLHF.

The chain has TRBV27 and TRBJ2-7, with D maybe TRBD2 (8 bases). This CDR3 spans 19 amino acids. The V end was cut by 0 bases, the J end by 2 bases, with 23 bases between. The germline CDR1 and CDR2 sequences are MNHEY and SMNVEV (reference sequence). The CDR3 region has the DNA TGTGCCAGCAGTTTATCGGAGGGGGCGGGGGGACCAAGGACCTACGAGCAGTACTTC. It yields the protein CASSLSEGAGGPRTYEQYF.

This clone was detected only once. The rearrangement links TRBV6-1 to TRBJ1-1; 7 positions agree with TRBD1. The CDR3 contains 16 residues. Germline V gene data show CDR1 as MNHNS and CDR2 as SASEGT. After removal of 2 bases from V and 1 base from J, the junction contained 7 bases not matched to a gene. In DNA form, the CDR3 reads TGTGCCAGCAGTGAATCTGCGGGGACAGCGAACACTGAAGCTTTCTTT. Amino acids: CASSESAGTANTEAFF.

The chain couples TRBV5-1 to TRBJ1-2; D is uncertain. Germline-derived CDR1 and CDR2 are SGHRS and YFSETQ. Trimming shortened V by 4 bases and J by 6 bases, and 22 bases separated the two germline ends. This CDR3 comprises 16 residues. In DNA, the CDR3 is TGCGCCAGCAGCGGCCGGCGAGGGATCCGGCTGCATGGCTACACCTTC. This codes for CASSGRRGIRLHGYTF.

The J gene is TRBJ2-5, the V gene TRBV10-3; 11 nucleotides match TRBD2. The germline CDR1 and CDR2 sequences are ENHRY and SYGVKD. The V segment lost 6 bases and the J segment 2 bases; nucleotides outside the gene matches: 23. The CDR3 is 21 amino acids. Written as DNA, the CDR3 is TGTGCCATCAGCGGGAAAGATAGCGGGGGGGCCGATGGGGCCGATCAAGAGACCCAGTACTTC. This encodes CAISGKDSGGADGADQETQYF.

The V call is TRBV5-6, the J call TRBJ2-5, with D hard to call. Trimming cost V 1 base and J 5 bases, with 15 bases left between them. The germline gives CDR1 SGHDT, CDR2 YYEEEE. This CDR3 comprises 15 residues. This chain's CDR3 is CASSLSEGAQETQYF. Here the CDR3 DNA reads TGTGCCAGCAGCTTGTCCGAAGGAGCGCAGGAGACCCAGTACTTC.

This rearrangement joins TRBV7-6 to TRBJ2-3; 9 bases align to TRBD1. The CDR3 is 17 residues long. The V gene end was trimmed by 2 bases and the J gene end by 2 bases; junction bases not matched to a gene: 8. Germline CDR1 and CDR2: SGHVS and FNYEAQ. As DNA, the CDR3 is TGTGCCAGCAGCTTAAGTAGGGGACAGGGAGACACAGATACGCAGTATTTT. This translates into CASSLSRGQGDTDTQYF.

V gene TRBV9 combines with J gene TRBJ1-2; no definite D call. The CDR3 runs 15 residues. V lost 0 bases and J lost 1, with 10 bases in between. Per the germline V gene, CDR1 is SGDLS and CDR2 is YYNGEE. The CDR3 coding sequence is TGTGCCAGCAGCGTAGGGGCAGGCGTTAACTATGGCTACACCTTC. Translated, it gives CASSVGAGVNYGYTF.

V gene TRBV14 combines with J gene TRBJ2-7, with D possibly being TRBD1 (6 bases). In germline, CDR1 is SGHDN, CDR2 FVKESK. This CDR3 contains 17 residues. Trimming pared 5 bases from V and 4 bases from J, leaving 24 bases between. CDR3 DNA sequence: TGTGCCAGCAGCTTAAGCAGGGGCCCCCTTGCATTATACGAGCAGTACTTC. It yields the protein CASSLSRGPLALYEQYF.

This clone was seen a single time. The chain is built from TRBV11-2 and TRBJ2-4; a weak D match, TRBD2 (5 bases). With 3 bases removed from V and 1 base from J, the gap between germline ends came to 19 bases. Germline V gene data show CDR1 as SGHAT and CDR2 as FQNNGV. This CDR3 is 18 amino acids long. The DNA of the CDR3 is TGTGCCAGCAGCTTTTTGTGCCCAGAGGGCCGGGCCAAAAACATTCAGTACTTC. It yields the protein CASSFLCPEGRAKNIQYF. The full variable domain, its missing parts supplied by reference TRBV11-2 and TRBJ2-4, is EAGVAQSPRYKIIEKRQSVAFWCNPISGHATLYWYQQILGQGPKLLIQFQNNGVVDDSQLPKDRFSAERLKGVDSTLKIQPAKLEDSAVYLCASSFLCPEGRAKNIQYFGAGTRLSVL.

V and J are TRBV7-2 and TRBJ2-7; 7 bases map to TRBD1. With 3 bases clipped from V and 5 bases from J, the junction kept 10 bases outside the gene matches. Looked up from germline, CDR1 is SGHTA and CDR2 is FQGNSA. The CDR3 spans 15 residues. The CDR3 sequence: CASSFSGTEGHEQYF. CDR3 nucleotides: TGTGCCAGCAGCTTTTCCGGGACAGAGGGCCACGAGCAGTACTTC.

The rearrangement uses TRBV15 and TRBJ2-7, with D possibly TRBD2 on 6 matching bases. This CDR3 is built from 14 residues. CDR1 is LNHNV, CDR2 YYDKDF, per germline (reference sequence). The V end was cut by 5 bases, the J end by 1 base, with 12 bases between. The CDR3 sequence: CATSRGNASYEQYF. The CDR3 nucleotides are TGTGCCACCAGCCGCGGGAACGCTTCCTACGAGCAGTACTTC.

This chain connects TRBV2 to TRBJ1-5; 8 bases align to TRBD1. CDR1 is SNHLY, CDR2 FYNNEI, per germline. The CDR3 extends over 15 amino acids. Trimming cost V 1 base and J 4 bases; bases outside gene matches: 3. The CDR3 DNA is TGTGCCAGCAGTGAAGGACAGGGGAGGAATCAGCCCCAGCATTTT. Its translation: CASSEGQGRNQPQHF.

In nucleotides, the CDR3 is TGTGCCTGGCGGCGAAACCTGGGACAGGGGAGACTAGCCGCGAAGGGCGAGCAGTACTTC. Protein sequence: CAWRRNLGQGRLAAKGEQYF. This chain uses TRBV30 with TRBJ2-7, with TRBD1 matching 10 bases. Trimming took 5 bases from V and 6 from J; bases not matched to a gene: 28. The CDR3 covers 20 residues. CDR1 GTSNPN and CDR2 SVGIG come from the germline V gene (reference sequence). Complete variable domain (other parts from reference TRBV30 and TRBJ2-7): SQTIHQWPATLVQPVGSPLSLECTVEGTSNPNLYWYRQAAGRGLQLLFYSVGIGQISSEVPQNLSASRPQDRQFILSSKKLLLSDSGFYLCAWRRNLGQGRLAAKGEQYFGPGTRLTVT.

The genes are TRBV4-3 and TRBJ2-3, with D possibly matching TRBD2 (5 bases). The V gene lost 4 bases and the J gene lost 4 bases, with 12 bases spanning the gap. The CDR3 runs to 14 residues. Germline V CDR1 and CDR2: LGHNA, YSLEER. This chain's CDR3 is CASSLDLGADTQYF. In DNA, the CDR3 is TGCGCCAGCAGCCTAGATTTGGGAGCAGATACGCAGTATTTT.

A remark on this clone: This sample includes further DNA sequences coding for the same CDR3. This sequence joins TRBV9 and TRBJ1-1; D gene unclear. Trimming removed 0 bases at V and 1 base at J, with 7 bases between. CDR1 and CDR2 from the germline V gene are SGDLS and YYNGEE. This CDR3 has 14 amino acids. The CDR3 nucleotides read TGTGCCAGCAGCGTAGGCCGACAGAACACTGAAGCTTTCTTT. It specifies CASSVGRQNTEAFF.

The chain recombines TRBV7-6 with TRBJ2-5, with unresolved D. V was cut by 2 bases and J by 5 bases, with 15 bases left in between. The germline gives CDR1 SGHVS, CDR2 FNYEAQ. CDR3 length: 15 residues. The DNA of the CDR3 is TGTGCCAGCAGCTTATCAGCCGGGTATGGGGAGACCCAGTACTTC. This encodes CASSLSAGYGETQYF.

The chain combines TRBV6-6 with TRBJ1-1, with a weak D call TRBD1 (5 bases). V lost 4 bases and J 4 bases, leaving 16 bases between the germline ends. The germline CDR1 and CDR2 sequences are MNHNY and SVGAGI (reference sequence). CDR3 length: 15 amino acids. DNA for the CDR3: TGTGCCAGCAGTTCACTGGGGTTAAGGGGCACTGAAGCTTTCTTT. Protein product: CASSSLGLRGTEAFF.

The V gene is TRBV5-1, the J gene TRBJ2-7, with D unresolved. Germline loops: CDR1 SGHRS, CDR2 YFSETQ. The CDR3 contains 13 residues. Trimming took off 2 bases at V and 0 bases at J, with 6 bases between the two ends. This chain's CDR3 is CASSFIRSYEQYF. CDR3 DNA: TGCGCCAGCAGCTTTATCCGCTCCTACGAGCAGTACTTC.

This chain links TRBV2 with TRBJ1-6; TRBD1 is a possible D gene (5 bases). Trimming shortened V by 4 bases and J by 0 bases, and 7 bases separated the two germline ends. CDR1 and CDR2 (germline): SNHLY, FYNNEI. The CDR3 consists of 15 residues. The CDR3 nucleotides are TGTGCCAGCAGTGGACAGACCTCCTATAATTCACCCCTCCACTTT. Amino acids: CASSGQTSYNSPLHF.

This sequence joins TRBV4-2 and TRBJ2-7, with 11 positions matching TRBD1. From germline, CDR1 is LGHNA and CDR2 YNFKEQ. The CDR3 has 17 residues. The V and J ends lost 6 bases and 3 bases, in that order; junction bases with no gene match: 13. Written as DNA, the CDR3 is TGTGCCAGCAGTCCTGGACAGGGGGCCCCGAAAGACTACGAGCAGTACTTC. Its protein is CASSPGQGAPKDYEQYF.

J is TRBJ1-2 and V is TRBV4-2, with D tentatively TRBD1 (6 bases). The V gene lost 2 bases and the J gene lost 5 bases, with 15 bases spanning the gap. CDR1 LGHNA and CDR2 YNFKEQ come from the germline V gene. CDR3 length: 15 amino acids. CDR3 sequence reads: CASSQKDSRGYGYTF. CDR3 nucleotides: TGTGCCAGCAGCCAAAAGGACAGCCGAGGATATGGCTACACCTTC.

This chain uses TRBV12-5 with TRBJ2-7; TRBD1 matches 8 bases. Unmatched junction bases numbered 8, after V lost 2 bases and J lost 2 bases. Germline CDR1 is LGHNT and CDR2 is FRNRAP. This CDR3 is 16 amino acids long. CDR3 sequence reads: CASGLTPRQGTYEQYF. In nucleotides, the CDR3 is TGTGCTAGTGGTTTGACCCCGCGACAGGGGACCTACGAGCAGTACTTC. Using reference TRBV12-5 and TRBJ2-7 for the parts outside the CDR3, the full variable domain is DARVTQTPRHKVTEMGQEVTMRCQPILGHNTVFWYRQTMMQGLELLAYFRNRAPLDDSGMPKDRFSAEMPDATLATLKIQPSEPRDSAVYFCASGLTPRQGTYEQYFGPGTRLTVT.

This clone was counted between two and nine times. V gene TRBV6-1 combines with J gene TRBJ2-3; no firm D call. Trimming cost V 1 base and J 1 base, with 18 bases left between them. Germline V lookup: CDR1 MNHNS, CDR2 SASEGT. This CDR3 region has 18 residues. The CDR3: CASSEVRIAKRGTDTQYF. DNA of the CDR3: TGTGCCAGCAGTGAAGTGCGGATAGCTAAACGAGGCACAGATACGCAGTATTTT.